This T cell receptor beta chain stems from a study of T-cell memory formation after mild COVID-19. Points on this clonotype: Its antigen is unidentified.

Study results and caveats: A balance of CD4 and CD8 characterized clones contracting day 15 to 85, whereas later expanders leaned CD4+. The pre-infection memory compartment contained some responding clones, suggesting cross-reactive memory joined. Shrinking CD4+ clones resided mostly in CM and EM, and CD8+ ones in EMRA. The authors left the SARS-CoV-2 specificity of second-wave clones peaking on day 37 unconfirmed.

From the 5' RACE reads, TCRdb called clonotypes with MiXCR, one entry per CDR3 protein. The data contain about 240,000 distinct CDR3 sequences, roughly 9.4% of them singletons. V was clipped by 5 bases and J by 10 bases, with 15 bases between them. From germline, CDR1 is SEHNR and CDR2 FQNEAQ (reference sequence). This CDR3 spans 14 amino acids. The clonotype was recovered from a young man who had mild COVID-19 (a few samples of this study predate the infection). Cell type and time point are not known. The source material was PBMCs or a T cell subset sorted from them (not recorded which). The rearrangement links TRBV7-9 to TRBJ1-6; TRBD1 is a possible D gene (6 bases). The CDR3 DNA follows: TGTGCCAGCAGCCTCGGGGGGCCGGGGTCACCCCTCCACTTT. Protein product: CASSLGGPGSPLHF.